This is a list of T cell receptor beta chains from one sample in a study of cytomegalovirus exposure and HLA in healthy donors. Clones were sequenced by immunoSEQ multiplex PCR, and TCRdb holds only the in-frame ones, with some missing. There are 74,000 or so clones in the sample; 55% to 80% occur only once, and about 2.1% lies in the top ten. Source material: PBMCs. The receptors come from a woman aged 30 to 39 in good health and CMV-seronegative. CDR3s include the opening cysteine and the closing phenylalanine or tryptophan. Fields, in order: clone size, J gene, V gene, D gene, CDR3 DNA, CDR3 protein. A D gene is named only where the DNA matches it firmly. Not all rows give a size; the values are once, few, many and, for expanded clones, a class.

>NA|TRBJ2-6|TRBV18|TRBD1
TGTGCCAGCTCATCAGGGGGACAGGGGGCTGGGGCCAACGTCCTGACTTTC
CASSSGGQGAGANVLTF
>NA|TRBJ2-5|TRBV30|TRBD2
TGTGCCTGGGGTTTACTAGCGGGGGAGACCCAGTACTTC
CAWGLLAGETQYF
>NA|TRBJ1-1|TRBV6-5|NA
TGTGCCAGCAGTTCGCGCCGCGGGGACACTGAAGCTTTCTTT
CASSSRRGDTEAFF
>NA|TRBJ1-4|TRBV11-1|NA
TGTGCCAGCAGCTCCTCCGAAAAACTGTTTTTT
CASSSSEKLFF
>NA|TRBJ2-7|TRBV6-1|TRBD1
TGTGCCAGCAGGAGAGACAGGGGAACCTACGAGCAGTACTTC
CASRRDRGTYEQYF
>few|TRBJ2-3|TRBV7-9|NA
TGTTCCAGCAGCTTTGTCTTAGATACGCAGTATTTT
CSSSFVLDTQYF
>NA|TRBJ2-5|TRBV4-1|TRBD2
TGTGCCAGCAGCCAAGGGACGGGGGGGCTAGAGACCCAGTACTTC
CASSQGTGGLETQYF
>NA|TRBJ1-2|TRBV6-8|TRBD1
TGTGCCAGCAGTTGGGGGGACAGGGGGCTATCTAACTATGGCTACACCTTC
CASSWGDRGLSNYGYTF
>NA|TRBJ1-2|TRBV25-1|NA
TGTGCCAGCAGTGGTTACACTGATGACAGTTCTAACTATGGCTACACCTTC
CASSGYTDDSSNYGYTF
>NA|TRBJ2-3|TRBV7-2|NA
TGTGCCAGCAGCTTTTCGAGGGTTGGAGATACGCAGTATTTT
CASSFSRVGDTQYF
>NA|TRBJ1-1|TRBV4-1|NA
TGCGCCAGCAGCCGTGGCAGTTTGAACACTGAAGCTTTCTTT
CASSRGSLNTEAFF
>few|TRBJ1-5|TRBV6-7|NA
TGTGCCAGCAGTTACTCGCAGGGGCTGCCTAATCAGCCCCAGCATTTT
CASSYSQGLPNQPQHF
>NA|TRBJ2-2|TRBV6-5|TRBD1
TGTGCCAGCAGGGTAACAGGGGTTCGCACCGGGGAGCTGTTTTTT
CASRVTGVRTGELFF
>few|TRBJ1-6|TRBV19|TRBD1
TGTGCCAGTAGTCCCTCGGGACAGGGAGGTTCACCCCTCCACTTT
CASSPSGQGGSPLHF
>NA|TRBJ1-1|TRBV7-3|TRBD1
TGTGCCAGCAGCCCAGGGGGGAGGCGATCGAACACTGAAGCTTTCTTT
CASSPGGRRSNTEAFF
>few|TRBJ1-1|TRBV30|NA
TGTGCCTGGAGTACTCAGGCAGGGACTGAAGCTTTCTTT
CAWSTQAGTEAFF
>NA|TRBJ2-5|TRBV13|NA
TGTGCCAGCAGCATGACCCTGGGGGGGACCCAGTACTTC
CASSMTLGGTQYF
>NA|TRBJ1-1|TRBV25-1|NA
TGTGCCAGCAGTGACAGGGCCAACACTGAAGCTTTCTTT
CASSDRANTEAFF
>NA|TRBJ1-1|TRBV4-1|NA
TGCGCCAGCAGCCAAGGGCGGAGGATGAACACTGAAGCTTTCTTT
CASSQGRRMNTEAFF
>NA|TRBJ2-1|TRBV7-9|NA
TGTGCCAGCAGCCGGGACTGGGGGTACAATGAGCAGTTCTTC
CASSRDWGYNEQFF
>once|TRBJ2-2|TRBV7-3|NA
TGTGCCAGCAGCCCCTCAGGAACCGGGGAGCTGTTTTTT
CASSPSGTGELFF
>NA|TRBJ2-1|TRBV19|NA
TGTGCCAGTAGTATAGAACTAAGCTCCTACAATGAGCAGTTCTTC
CASSIELSSYNEQFF
>few|TRBJ1-2|TRBV5-6|NA
TGTGCCAGCAGCCTCCCTGGTAGTTATGGCTACACCTTC
CASSLPGSYGYTF
>NA|TRBJ1-1|TRBV6-1|TRBD1
TGTGCCTCTTCAGGCTTTGGACAGGCTGAGGTGTGGGCTTTCTTT
CASSGFGQAEVWAFF
>NA|TRBJ1-4|TRBV6-1|TRBD1
TGTGCCAGCAGTCCAAGGACAGGGAAGCATGAAAAACTGTTTTTT
CASSPRTGKHEKLFF
>few|TRBJ1-4|TRBV5-4|NA
TGTGCCAGCAGCTTCGGGGGGGTAAAGCAGGAAAAACTGTTTTTT
CASSFGGVKQEKLFF
>NA|TRBJ2-2|TRBV5-1|NA
TGCGCCAGCAGCTTGGCAGTTAACACCGGGGAGCTGTTTTTT
CASSLAVNTGELFF
>NA|TRBJ2-5|TRBV4-1|NA
TGCGCCAGCAGCCAAGATCTACAGGGAAAGACCCAGTACTTC
CASSQDLQGKTQYF
>NA|TRBJ2-7|TRBV18|NA
TGTGCCAGCTCACCACCGGGCAGGGGCGAGCAGTACTTC
CASSPPGRGEQYF
>NA|TRBJ2-5|TRBV5-5|NA
TGTGCCAGCAGCCCTCAGGCGGGCGTGGAGACCCAGTACTTC
CASSPQAGVETQYF
>NA|TRBJ1-1|TRBV5-6|TRBD1
TGTGCCAGCAGCCAACAGGGGGGCTGGACTGAAGCTTTCTTT
CASSQQGGWTEAFF
>NA|TRBJ2-2|TRBV6-5|NA
TGTGCCAGCAGTCTTAGAGACGGGGAGCTGTTTTTT
CASSLRDGELFF
>NA|TRBJ2-7|TRBV30|NA
TGTGCCTGGAGTGTCGGGGTCTCCTACGAGCAGTACTTC
CAWSVGVSYEQYF